These 8 T cell receptor beta chains originate from one sample sequenced in a study of blood T cell repertoires in COVID-19. The repertoire was sequenced with immunoSEQ multiplex PCR; TCRdb's copy has only in-frame clones and lacks some. This sample has about 160,000 clones; 70% to 80% occur once, and the top ten carry about 7.8%. Source material: peripheral blood. These receptors all come from a man aged 55 to 70 with acute or convalescent COVID-19.

The rearrangement uses TRBV18 and TRBJ1-6, with TRBD1 identical over 10 bases. Germline V gene data show CDR1 as KGHSH and CDR2 as LQKENI. CDR3 size: 15 residues. The V gene end was trimmed by 6 bases and the J gene end by 7 bases; junction bases not matched to a gene: 6. CDR3 in DNA: TGTGCCAGCTCGGACAGGGGGAATCGAAATTCACCCCTCCACTTT. It is translated as CASSDRGNRNSPLHF.

The J gene is TRBJ2-2, the V gene TRBV29-1; D is undetermined. Germline assignment: CDR1 SQVTM and CDR2 ANQGSEA. The CDR3 extends over 13 amino acids. Trimming shortened V by 4 bases and J by 3 bases, and 9 bases separated the two germline ends. The CDR3 coding sequence is TGCAGCGTTGGTCAGGATTACACCGGGGAGCTGTTTTTT. Translated, it gives CSVGQDYTGELFF.

The table lists this clone with a few counts. This chain connects TRBV10-1 to TRBJ1-5; D is unclear. The CDR3 length is 13 residues. Germline lookup yields CDR1 WNHNN and CDR2 SYGVQD (reference sequence). V lost 0 bases and J 10 bases, leaving 10 bases between the germline ends. In DNA form, the CDR3 reads TGCGCCAGCAGTGAGTCGATGTGGCAACCCCAGCATTTT. Translation: CASSESMWQPQHF.

J is TRBJ1-1 and V is TRBV13; 8 bases match TRBD1. The CDR3 sequence is 15 residues long. With 0 bases clipped from V and 0 bases from J, the junction kept 0 bases outside the gene matches. Germline V gene lookup returns CDR1 PRHDT and CDR2 FYEKMQ (reference sequence). As DNA, the CDR3 is TGTGCCAGCAGCTTAGGGACAGGGGTGAACACTGAAGCTTTCTTT. Translation gives CASSLGTGVNTEAFF.

The CDR3, as DNA: TGTGCCAGCTCACCGGACAGGGCTGAAAAACTGTTTTTT. Protein sequence: CASSPDRAEKLFF. V gene TRBV18 combines with J gene TRBJ1-4, with 8 positions matching TRBD1. The germline CDR1 and CDR2 sequences are KGHSH and LQKENI. The CDR3 runs to 13 residues. J was trimmed by 7 bases and V by 3 bases; bases with no gene match: 1.

V is TRBV18 and J is TRBJ1-1; 8 bases line up with TRBD1. The germline V gene has CDR1 KGHSH and CDR2 LQKENI. J was trimmed by 3 bases and V by 3 bases; bases with no gene match: 6. The CDR3 runs to 15 residues. The CDR3 DNA reads TGTGCCAGCTCACCGTGGACAGGGCTGGACACTGAAGCTTTCTTT. This translates into CASSPWTGLDTEAFF.

The chain has TRBV5-6 and TRBJ1-5; the match to TRBD1 covers 9 bases. Germline CDR1 reads SGHDT; CDR2 reads YYEEEE. This CDR3 contains 15 residues. J gave up 4 bases and V 4 bases, and 6 bases lay outside the gene matches. CDR3 sequence (DNA): TGTGCCAGCAGCGCCGGGACAGGGCTAAATCAGCCCCAGCATTTT. Translated, it gives CASSAGTGLNQPQHF.

J is TRBJ2-2 and V is TRBV5-1, with D perhaps TRBD1 (6 bases). Per germline, CDR1 SGHRS and CDR2 YFSETQ. This CDR3 has 15 amino acids. The germline V and J ends were trimmed by 4 bases and 1 base, with 11 bases remaining between them. The CDR3 reads CASSLQGKNTGELFF. The CDR3, as DNA: TGCGCCAGCAGCCTACAGGGAAAGAACACCGGGGAGCTGTTTTTT.